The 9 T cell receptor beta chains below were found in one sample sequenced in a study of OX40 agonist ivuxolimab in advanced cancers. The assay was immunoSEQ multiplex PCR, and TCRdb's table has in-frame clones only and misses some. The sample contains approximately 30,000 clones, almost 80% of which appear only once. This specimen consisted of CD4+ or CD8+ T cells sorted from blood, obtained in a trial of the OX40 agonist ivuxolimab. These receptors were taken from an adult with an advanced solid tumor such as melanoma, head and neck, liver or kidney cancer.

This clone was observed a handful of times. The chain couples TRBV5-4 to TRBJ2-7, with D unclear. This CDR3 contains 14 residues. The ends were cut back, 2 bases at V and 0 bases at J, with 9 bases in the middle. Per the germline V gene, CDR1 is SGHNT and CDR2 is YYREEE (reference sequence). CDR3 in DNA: TGTGCCAGCAGCTTCTTACAGTCCTCCTACGAGCAGTACTTC. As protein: CASSFLQSSYEQYF. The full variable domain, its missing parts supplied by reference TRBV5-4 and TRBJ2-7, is ETGVTQSPTHLIKTRGQQVTLRCSSQSGHNTVSWYQQALGQGPQFIFQYYREEENGRGNFPPRFSGLQFPNYSSELNVNALELDDSALYLCASSFLQSSYEQYFGPGTRLTVT.

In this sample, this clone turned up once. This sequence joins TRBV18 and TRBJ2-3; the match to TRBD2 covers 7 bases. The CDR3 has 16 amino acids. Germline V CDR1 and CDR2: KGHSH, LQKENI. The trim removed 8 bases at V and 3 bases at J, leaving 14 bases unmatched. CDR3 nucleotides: TGTGCCAGCCACCATGAGAGCGTACTAGCGACAGATACGCAGTATTTT. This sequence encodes CASHHESVLATDTQYF.

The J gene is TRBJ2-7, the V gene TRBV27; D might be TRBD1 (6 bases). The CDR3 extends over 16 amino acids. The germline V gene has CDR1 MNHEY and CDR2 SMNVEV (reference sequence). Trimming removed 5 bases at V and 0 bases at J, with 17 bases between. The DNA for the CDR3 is TGTGCCAGCAGTCCCAGCACAGGGTACCTCTCCTACGAGCAGTACTTC. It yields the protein CASSPSTGYLSYEQYF.

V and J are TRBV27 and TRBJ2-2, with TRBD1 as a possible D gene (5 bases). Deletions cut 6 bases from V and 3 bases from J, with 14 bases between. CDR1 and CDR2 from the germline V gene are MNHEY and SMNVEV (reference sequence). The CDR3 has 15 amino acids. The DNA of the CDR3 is TGTGCCAGCAGACAAGGGGTGGCGGACACCGGGGAGCTGTTTTTT. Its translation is CASRQGVADTGELFF.

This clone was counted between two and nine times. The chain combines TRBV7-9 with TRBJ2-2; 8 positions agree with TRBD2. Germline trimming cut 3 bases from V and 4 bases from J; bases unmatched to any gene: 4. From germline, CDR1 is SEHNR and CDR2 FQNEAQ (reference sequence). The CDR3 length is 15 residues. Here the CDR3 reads CASSLVAGGTGELFF. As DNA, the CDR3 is TGTGCCAGCAGCTTGGTTGCGGGGGGCACCGGGGAGCTGTTTTTT. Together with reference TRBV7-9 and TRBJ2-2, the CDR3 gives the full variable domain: DTGVSQNPRHKITKRGQNVTFRCDPISEHNRLYWYRQTLGQGPEFLTYFQNEAQLEKSRLLSDRFSAERPKGSFSTLEIQRTEQGDSAMYLCASSLVAGGTGELFFGEGSRLTVL.

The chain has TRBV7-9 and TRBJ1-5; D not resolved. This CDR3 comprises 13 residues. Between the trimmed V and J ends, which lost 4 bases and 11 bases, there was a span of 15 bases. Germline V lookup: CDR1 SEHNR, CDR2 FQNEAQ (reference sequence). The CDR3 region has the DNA TGTGCCAGCAGCTCCCACCTCGATTCGTCCCAGCATTTT. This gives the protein CASSSHLDSSQHF.

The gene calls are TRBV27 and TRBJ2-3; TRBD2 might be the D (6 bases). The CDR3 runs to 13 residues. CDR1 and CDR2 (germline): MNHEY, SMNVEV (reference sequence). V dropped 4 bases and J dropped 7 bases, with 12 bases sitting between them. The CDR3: CASSWDLLNTQYF. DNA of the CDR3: TGTGCCAGCAGTTGGGACTTGCTAAATACGCAGTATTTT.

The CDR3 region is CASSSGLVYEQYF. CDR3 sequence (DNA): TGTGCCAGCAGCTCCGGACTAGTCTACGAGCAGTACTTC. The gene calls are TRBV7-2 and TRBJ2-7; 7 bases match TRBD2. The length of the CDR3 is 13 residues. Germline V lookup: CDR1 SGHTA, CDR2 FQGNSA. V lost 4 bases and J lost 3; bases outside the gene matches: 3.

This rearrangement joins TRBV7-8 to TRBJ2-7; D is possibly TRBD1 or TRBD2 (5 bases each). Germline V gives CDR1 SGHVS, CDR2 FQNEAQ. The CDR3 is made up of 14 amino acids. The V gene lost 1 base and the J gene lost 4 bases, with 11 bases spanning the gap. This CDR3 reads CASSLVYGGYEQYF. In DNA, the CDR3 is TGTGCCAGCAGCTTAGTTTATGGGGGATACGAGCAGTACTTC. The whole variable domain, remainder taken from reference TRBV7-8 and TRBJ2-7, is GAGVSQSPRYKVAKRGQDVALRCDPISGHVSLFWYQQALGQGPEFLTYFQNEAQLDKSGLPSDRFFAERPEGSVSTLKIQRTQQEDSAVYLCASSLVYGGYEQYFGPGTRLTVT.